The 5 T cell receptor beta chains reported below all come from one sample, sequenced in a study of blood T cell repertoires in COVID-19. The table came from immunoSEQ multiplex PCR; TCRdb's copy has only in-frame clones and leaves some out. The table lists approximately 170,000 clones, roughly 84% of them singletons. The source material was PBMCs or T cells enriched from blood (not recorded which). All receptors come from a woman aged 50 to 60 who had recovered from COVID-19.

V and J are TRBV12-3 or TRBV12-4 and TRBJ1-2; 9 bases line up with TRBD1. This CDR3 has 13 residues. Unmatched junction bases numbered 3, after V lost 8 bases and J lost 2 bases. CDR3 in amino acids: CASAGTGNYGYTF. The CDR3 region has the DNA TGTGCCAGCGCCGGGACAGGGAACTATGGCTACACCTTC.

This chain connects TRBV12-5 to TRBJ2-3, with 10 bases that match TRBD2. Unmatched junction bases numbered 16, after V lost 1 base and J lost 6 bases. This CDR3 spans 19 amino acids. Germline V gene data show CDR1 as LGHNT and CDR2 as FRNRAP. The chain's CDR3 is CASGLEYMGPSGGDDTQYF. DNA for the CDR3: TGTGCTAGTGGTTTGGAATACATGGGTCCTAGCGGGGGAGATGATACGCAGTATTTT.

The J gene is TRBJ2-2, the V gene TRBV9; 11 bases align to TRBD2. The CDR3 extends over 18 amino acids. Germline CDR1 SGDLS, CDR2 YYNGEE. The trim removed 0 bases at V and 8 bases at J, leaving 12 bases unmatched. Here the CDR3 DNA reads TGTGCCAGCAGCGTAGCTTCGGTGGCTAGCGGGAGGTCGGGGGAGCTGTTTTTT. It encodes CASSVASVASGRSGELFF. Full variable domain (missing parts from reference TRBV9 and TRBJ2-2): DSGVTQTPKHLITATGQRVTLRCSPRSGDLSVYWYQQSLDQGLQFLIQYYNGEERAKGNILERFSAQQFPDLHSELNLSSLELGDSALYFCASSVASVASGRSGELFFGEGSRLTVL.

The chain couples TRBV6-5 to TRBJ2-3, with a weak D call TRBD2 (6 bases). Trimming stripped 5 bases from V and 1 base from J, with 13 bases between. Germline CDR1 and CDR2: MNHEY and SVGAGI. There are 15 residues in the CDR3. The CDR3 region is CASSQSGRGTDTQYF. The CDR3 coding sequence is TGTGCCAGCAGTCAAAGCGGGCGAGGCACAGATACGCAGTATTTT.

In this sample, this clone turned up a few times. The genes are TRBV19 and TRBJ2-7; the D gene is possibly TRBD1 (7 bases). CDR3 size: 13 residues. The germline V gene has CDR1 LNHDA and CDR2 SQIVND (reference sequence). Trimming took 5 bases from V and 6 from J, leaving 14 bases between them. The CDR3 spells CASSPGGSSEQYF. CDR3 nucleotides: TGTGCCAGTAGTCCAGGGGGGTCGTCCGAGCAGTACTTC.